Sequencing of this TCR beta chain was carried out in a study of cytomegalovirus exposure and HLA in healthy donors (TCRdb year 2017). Regarding the research as a whole: An earlier analysis of a few hundred of the donors reported about 260 Gb of sequence data and 95 million to 120 million unique TCR beta sequences obtained from about 200 million T cells. To predict cytomegalovirus infection status, the study combined high-throughput TCR immunosequencing, statistical association of individual TCRs with disease status, and machine learning. A later genetic analysis used genome-wide SNP genotypes for about 60% of the roughly 700 donors, treating that subset as a discovery cohort. Typing coverage varied by locus: roughly 629-640 donors for A, B, C, DRB1 and DQB1; more than 500 for DQA1; about 600 for DPA1; 400 to 480 for DPB1. The study aimed to test whether cataloging public T cell receptors could reveal signatures of past pathogen exposure. Among the roughly 390 genotyped donors, approximately 77% belonged to the genetic ancestry cluster associated with self-reported Caucasian donors. In an earlier analysis of more than 550 of the donors, high-throughput TCR beta sequencing was used to judge whether each TCR beta V gene segment behaved as functional or pseudogenic. To study patterns of TCR occurrence, a later analysis re-analyzed previously published TCR beta repertoires from around 670 donors and added high-resolution HLA genotyping. Roughly 5 DR-DQ haplotypes were treated as single units for association and clustering because of strong linkage in the cohort. The later analysis used no new phenotypic data to find candidate immune exposures, relying instead on TCR beta sequences and their occurrence across donors. A separate validation cohort of 100 to 150 different subjects was used in addition to the roughly 670-subject first cohort. The T cell repertoires of some 670 subjects were profiled by immunosequencing and related to cytomegalovirus serostatus. Among approximately 370 genotyped donors of the cohort, an average of approximately 220,000 unique TCR beta nucleotide sequences was sequenced per donor, of which roughly 17% were non-productive. Around 320 gigabases of sequencing data and approximately 85 million unique TCR sequences were included in an early release covering 500 to 750 HLA-typed donors. Class I and class II HLA loci were covered by the typing at four-digit resolution. All discovery cohort repertoires had been generated on a single sequencing platform. Donor age, sex, ethnicity and CMV serostatus were compiled together with the repertoire data.

Only a few counts were recorded for this clone. Its antigen is still unknown. No base quality information exists; no much larger clone differs at one position. The library came from the immunoSEQ multiplex PCR assay. For the multiplex PCR, a mixture combining 60 forward primers for TCR Vbeta segments and 13 reverse primers for TCR Jbeta segments was used. Amplification of the CDR3 region of rearranged TCR beta genes was performed with a multiplex PCR assay on genomic DNA. On the Illumina HiSeq System, the amplified TCR beta libraries were sequenced as 87-base-pair reads. In the original analysis: A later analysis tallied roughly 80 million unique TCR beta chains across the 700 or so repertoires, and approximately 12 million of those chains were shared by two or more donors. Raw reads were error-corrected and collapsed into unique sequences with a nearest-neighbor algorithm that merged closely related sequences to remove PCR and sequencing errors. Alignment of CDR3 sequences to IMGT reference sequences was used to assign V, D and J gene segments. For a sequence to be retained, a match of at least six nucleotides was required to both a V gene segment and a J gene segment. Rearrangements were called productive when the CDR3 lacked stop codons and stayed in frame with V and J; all others were non-productive. CDR3 was defined by IMGT convention, running from the second conserved V-encoded cysteine to the conserved J-encoded phenylalanine. The earlier analysis of more than 450 of the donors excluded sequences that lacked an unambiguous match to a single V gene segment. In an earlier analysis of a few hundred of the donors, V segments were called functional above 56.7% productive rearrangements and were called segregating when the between-donor standard deviation exceeded 5%. A statistical classification framework was built for diagnosing cytomegalovirus status from the catalog of TCR beta chain sequences. In a later analysis, TCR nucleotide sequences were compared against IMGT/GENE-DB human TR gene sequences so that V and J genes could be assigned. Using the TCRdist pipeline, a later analysis assigned CDR3 sequences along with most-parsimonious VDJ recombination scenarios. In a later analysis, every TCR beta chain was defined by the combination of its CDR3 amino acid sequence and its V-gene family, and reads without a unique V-gene family were dropped. A later analysis removed nearly 600 highly shared, low-generation-probability nucleotide sequences to deal with suspected cross-contamination and a sequencing artifact. A later analysis calculated a clonal expansion index for each public chain from normalized within-repertoire ranks of inferred template counts. A later analysis computed generation probabilities with a VDJ recombination model fitted to out-of-frame rearrangements, and checked the results against IGoR. In a later analysis, TCR-TCR, TCR-HLA and TCR-CMV co-occurrence was scored with hypergeometric tests, and a repertoire-size bias correction was applied to TCR pairs. False discovery rates were estimated in a later analysis by permuting HLA or CMV assignments 20 times. In a later analysis, co-occurring TCRs were grouped using DBSCAN, and TCRdist sequence similarity was added for clustering within HLA-allele-positive subsets. Co-occurrence clustering excluded repertoires with fewer than 30,000 or more than 120,000 public chains, plus five with anomalous nucleotide sharing. TCRdb carries this immuneACCESS record with in-frame sequences only. Its versions omit some clonotypes, under half of them owing to an unresolved V gene in the studies checked, with the rest unexplained. Clone size and the V and J calls come from that table; the DNA yielded D and trimming. Counted in this sample were 120,000 to 150,000 clones; approximately 70% of them appeared once. The ten largest clones add up to under 15% of the sample.

In total, around 600 healthy bone marrow donors made up the cohort. At the time of sampling, every cohort member was nominally healthy, though immune exposures that went unrecorded were likely present. CMV serostatus was recorded as positive for 250 to 300 and negative for about 50% of the 666 cohort members, whereas no CMV serostatus was recorded for the donor in question. A peripheral blood sample was provided by each donor, and peripheral blood mononuclear cells were used for TCR beta sequencing. Genomic DNA was extracted from the blood cell samples with the Qiagen DNeasy Blood Extraction Kit. CDR1 and CDR2 are read off the germline V gene (reference sequence) as PRHDT and FYEKMQ. V lost 5 bases and J lost 0 bases; the stretch between them is 10 bases long. From the cysteine up to the phenylalanine, the CDR3 has a length of 15 residues. Solely the CDR3 DNA is kept, with 45 bases framed from the first base.

The investigation overall reported the following: The study listed 150 to 200 TCR beta chains as associated with cytomegalovirus. Only TCR beta chains were sequenced in this cohort, and the absence of alpha or paired-chain data limited detectable features. When HLA alleles, especially DR and DQ, strongly co-occurred, TCR associations were difficult to assign to individual alleles. Some IMGT-functional V segments, including TRBV6-2 and TRBV6-3, could not be told apart with the 87-base-pair reads, so those segments were excluded. A further reported finding was that TCR beta sequences accurately predicted the HLA-A and HLA-B alleles for most subjects in the first cohort. While some public TCRs were present in many individuals, most TCR sequences turned up only very rarely across donors. According to a later analysis, parvovirus B19, influenza, CMV and Epstein-Barr virus appeared linked to several top co-occurrence clusters. An association between a missense DCLRE1C variant and V-gene and J-gene trimming of TCR beta chains was found in a later genetic analysis and replicated in an independent cohort. Broadly in line with IMGT annotations, most TCR beta V segments showed up in productive rearrangements about 90% or about 30% of the time in an earlier analysis of approximately 600 of the donors. Correlated functional status among segregating V segments might be attributable to linkage disequilibrium, but an unknown experimental factor could not be ruled out. A later analysis found that TCR association rates varied across HLA loci, with DRB1 alleles showing the most associated TCRs and HLA-C alleles the fewest. According to a later analysis, most CMV-associated TCR beta chains appeared to be HLA-restricted, and the HLA associations seemed to be driven largely by CMV exposure. In vitro tests confirmed that three of the cytomegalovirus-associated TCR beta chains recognize cytomegalovirus antigens. The presence/absence analyses assumed that sequencing depth was roughly uniform across donors, and that assumption may not be true. In a later analysis, HLA-associated TCR beta chains were found to be more clonally expanded and to have lower generation probabilities than equally common non-associated chains. Because counts were too low, 15 to 20 rarely observed V segments, including chromosome 9 orphons, were left out of the earlier analysis of 500 to 650 of the donors. The authors suggested that the approach could potentially be generalized to other disease states and immunological phenotypes. According to a later genetic analysis, donors in an Asian-associated ancestry cluster had fewer N-insertions in productive TCRs than the approximately 670-donor mean. Because some donors lacked HLA typing at each locus, the association tests relied only on the typed subset. CMV serostatus was the only immune exposure information available for the cohort. The classifier was reported to diagnose cytomegalovirus status with high specificity and sensitivity in both the original and validation cohorts. A later analysis associated about 18,000 TCR beta sequences with specific HLA alleles at a false discovery rate of 0.05. A cluster of highly shared sequence variants was judged likely to represent a technical artifact of the sequencing pipeline.

Sequenced material: PBMCs. The chain is assembled from TRBV13 and TRBJ1-4, with the D gene not confidently named. The receptor comes from a human donor in good health. The DNA sequence is given as TGTGCCAGCAGCGTCACGGGGTCAACTAATGAAAAACTGTTTTTT. This gives the protein CASSVTGSTNEKLFF. With the rest looked up from the reference TRBV13 and TRBJ1-4 genes rather than sequenced, the full variable domain is AAGVIQSPRHLIKEKRETATLKCYPIPRHDTVYWYQQGPGQDPQFLISFYEKMQSDKGSIPDRFSAQQFSDYHSELNMSSLELGDSALYFCASSVTGSTNEKLFFGSGTQLSVL.